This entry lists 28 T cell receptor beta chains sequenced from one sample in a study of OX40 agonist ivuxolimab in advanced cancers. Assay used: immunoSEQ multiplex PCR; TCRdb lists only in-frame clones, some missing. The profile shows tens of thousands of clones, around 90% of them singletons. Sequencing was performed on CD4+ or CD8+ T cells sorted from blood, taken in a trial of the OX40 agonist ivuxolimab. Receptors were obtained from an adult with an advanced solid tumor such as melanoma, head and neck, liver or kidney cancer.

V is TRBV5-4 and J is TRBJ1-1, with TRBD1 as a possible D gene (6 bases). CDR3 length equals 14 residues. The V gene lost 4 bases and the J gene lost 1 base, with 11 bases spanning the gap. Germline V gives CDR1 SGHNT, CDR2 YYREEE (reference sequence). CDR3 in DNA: TGTGCCAGCAGCAACCGACAGGCGAACACTGAAGCTTTCTTT. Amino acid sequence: CASSNRQANTEAFF. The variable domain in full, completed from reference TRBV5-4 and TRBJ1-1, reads ETGVTQSPTHLIKTRGQQVTLRCSSQSGHNTVSWYQQALGQGPQFIFQYYREEENGRGNFPPRFSGLQFPNYSSELNVNALELDDSALYLCASSNRQANTEAFFGQGTRLTVV.

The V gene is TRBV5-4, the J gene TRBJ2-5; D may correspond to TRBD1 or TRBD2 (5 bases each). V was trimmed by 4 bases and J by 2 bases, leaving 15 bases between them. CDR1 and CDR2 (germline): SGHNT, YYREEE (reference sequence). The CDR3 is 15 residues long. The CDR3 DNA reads TGTGCCAGCAGCCAAAAAACGGGACGGCAAGAGACCCAGTACTTC. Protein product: CASSQKTGRQETQYF.

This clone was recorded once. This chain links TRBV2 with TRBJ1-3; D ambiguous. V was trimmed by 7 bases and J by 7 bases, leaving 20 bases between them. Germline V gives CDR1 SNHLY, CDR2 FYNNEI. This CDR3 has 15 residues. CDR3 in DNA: TGTGCCAGCAAAAAAGGGCAGGCTGCTTTGAACACCATATATTTT. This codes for CASKKGQAALNTIYF.

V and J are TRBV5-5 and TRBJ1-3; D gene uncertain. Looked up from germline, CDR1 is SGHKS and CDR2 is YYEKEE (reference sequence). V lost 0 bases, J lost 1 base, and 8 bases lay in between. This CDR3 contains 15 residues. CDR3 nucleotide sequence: TGTGCCAGCAGCTTGGGGGAGTGGTCTGGAAACACCATATATTTT. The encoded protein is CASSLGEWSGNTIYF.

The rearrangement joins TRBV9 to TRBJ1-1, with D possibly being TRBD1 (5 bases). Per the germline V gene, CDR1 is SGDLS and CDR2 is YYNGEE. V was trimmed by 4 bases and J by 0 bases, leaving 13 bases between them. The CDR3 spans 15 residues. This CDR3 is CASSPLGGLNTEAFF. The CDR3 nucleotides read TGTGCCAGCAGCCCCCTCGGGGGTTTGAACACTGAAGCTTTCTTT.

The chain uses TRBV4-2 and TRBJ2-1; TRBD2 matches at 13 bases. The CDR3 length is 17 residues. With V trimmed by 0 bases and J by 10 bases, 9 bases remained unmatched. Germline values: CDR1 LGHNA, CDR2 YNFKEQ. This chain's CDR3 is CASSQDPGLAGVSEQFF. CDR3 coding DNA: TGTGCCAGCAGCCAAGATCCTGGACTAGCGGGGGTCAGCGAGCAGTTCTTC.

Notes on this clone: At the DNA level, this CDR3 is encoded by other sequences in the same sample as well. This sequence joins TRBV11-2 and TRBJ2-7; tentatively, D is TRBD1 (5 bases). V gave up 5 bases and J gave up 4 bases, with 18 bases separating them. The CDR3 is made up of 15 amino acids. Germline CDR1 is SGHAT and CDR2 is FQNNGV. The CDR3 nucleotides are TGTGCCAGCAGCGGTGGTTCGGGCAGGGCATACGAGCAGTACTTC. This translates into CASSGGSGRAYEQYF.

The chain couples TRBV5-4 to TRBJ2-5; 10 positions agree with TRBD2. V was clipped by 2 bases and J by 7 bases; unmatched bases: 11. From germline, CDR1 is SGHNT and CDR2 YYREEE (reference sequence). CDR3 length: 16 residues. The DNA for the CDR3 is TGTGCCAGCAGCTTTTATGTAGCGGGGGGCGGGGTGACCCAGTACTTC. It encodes CASSFYVAGGGVTQYF.

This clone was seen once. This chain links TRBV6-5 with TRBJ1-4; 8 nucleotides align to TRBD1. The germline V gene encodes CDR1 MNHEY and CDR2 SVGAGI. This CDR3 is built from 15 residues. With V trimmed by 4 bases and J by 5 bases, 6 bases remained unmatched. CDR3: CASSFLTGDNEKLFF. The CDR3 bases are TGTGCCAGCAGTTTCCTGACAGGGGACAATGAAAAACTGTTTTTT.

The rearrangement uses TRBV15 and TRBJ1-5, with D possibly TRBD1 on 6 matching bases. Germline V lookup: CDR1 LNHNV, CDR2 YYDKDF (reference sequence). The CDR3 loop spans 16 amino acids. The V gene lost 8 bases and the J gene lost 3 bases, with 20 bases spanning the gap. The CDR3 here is CATGRGQEVYNQPQHF. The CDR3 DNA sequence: TGTGCCACCGGTCGGGGGCAGGAAGTTTACAATCAGCCCCAGCATTTT.

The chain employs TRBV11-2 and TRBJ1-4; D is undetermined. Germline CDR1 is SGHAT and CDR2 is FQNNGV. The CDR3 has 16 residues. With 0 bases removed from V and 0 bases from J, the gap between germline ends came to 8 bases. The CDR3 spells CASSLEGGSTNEKLFF. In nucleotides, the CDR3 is TGTGCCAGCAGCTTAGAAGGCGGCTCAACTAATGAAAAACTGTTTTTT.

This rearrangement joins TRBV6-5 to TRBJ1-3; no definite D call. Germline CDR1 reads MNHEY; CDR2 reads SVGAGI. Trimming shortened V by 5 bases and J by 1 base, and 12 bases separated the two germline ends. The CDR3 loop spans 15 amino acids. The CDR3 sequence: CASSRSRESGNTIYF. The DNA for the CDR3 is TGTGCCAGCAGTCGAAGTCGGGAGTCTGGAAACACCATATATTTT.

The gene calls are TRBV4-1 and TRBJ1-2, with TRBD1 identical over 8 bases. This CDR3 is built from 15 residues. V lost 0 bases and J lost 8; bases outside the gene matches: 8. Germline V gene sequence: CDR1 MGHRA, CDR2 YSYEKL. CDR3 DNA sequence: TGCGCCAGCAGCCAAGAGAACCAGGGGGCACGGGGCTACACCTTC. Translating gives CASSQENQGARGYTF.

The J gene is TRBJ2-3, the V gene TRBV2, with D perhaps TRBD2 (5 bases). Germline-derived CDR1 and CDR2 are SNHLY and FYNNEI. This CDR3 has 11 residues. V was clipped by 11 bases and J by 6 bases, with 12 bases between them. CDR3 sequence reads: CARTVGDTQYF. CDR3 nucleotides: TGTGCCCGGACTGTCGGGGATACGCAGTATTTT.

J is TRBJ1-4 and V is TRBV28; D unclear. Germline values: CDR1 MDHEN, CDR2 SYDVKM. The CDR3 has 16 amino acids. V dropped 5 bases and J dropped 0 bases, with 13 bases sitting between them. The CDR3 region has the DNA TGTGCCAGCAGTCCTCAAGGAGTCGCAACTAATGAAAAACTGTTTTTT. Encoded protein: CASSPQGVATNEKLFF.

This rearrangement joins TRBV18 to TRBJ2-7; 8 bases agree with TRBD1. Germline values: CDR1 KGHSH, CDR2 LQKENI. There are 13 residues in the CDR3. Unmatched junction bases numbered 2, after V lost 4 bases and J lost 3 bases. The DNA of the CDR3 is TGTGCCAGCTCACTGGACAGGGACTACGAGCAGTACTTC. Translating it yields CASSLDRDYEQYF.

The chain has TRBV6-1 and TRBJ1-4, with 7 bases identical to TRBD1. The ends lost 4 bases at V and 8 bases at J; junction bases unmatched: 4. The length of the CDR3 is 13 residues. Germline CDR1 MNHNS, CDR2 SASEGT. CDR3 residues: CASSGNRGEKLFF. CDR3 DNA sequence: TGTGCCAGCAGTGGAAACAGGGGCGAAAAACTGTTTTTT.

The CDR3, as DNA: TGCGCCAGCTCTCTCGAGGGGGCAGCGGGAAACACCATATATTTT. The encoded protein is CASSLEGAAGNTIYF. The chain has TRBV4-1 and TRBJ1-3; 7 bases agree with TRBD1. The CDR3 is made up of 15 amino acids. V shed 8 bases, J shed 4 bases, and the junction held 11 bases outside the gene matches. Germline assignment: CDR1 MGHRA and CDR2 YSYEKL.

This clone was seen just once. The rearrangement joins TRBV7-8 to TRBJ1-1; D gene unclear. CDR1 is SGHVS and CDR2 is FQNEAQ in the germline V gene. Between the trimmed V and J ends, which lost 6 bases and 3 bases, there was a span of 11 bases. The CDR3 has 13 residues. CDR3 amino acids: CASSSDLDTEAFF. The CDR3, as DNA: TGTGCCAGCAGTTCGGACCTGGACACTGAAGCTTTCTTT. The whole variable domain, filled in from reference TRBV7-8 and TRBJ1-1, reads GAGVSQSPRYKVAKRGQDVALRCDPISGHVSLFWYQQALGQGPEFLTYFQNEAQLDKSGLPSDRFFAERPEGSVSTLKIQRTQQEDSAVYLCASSSDLDTEAFFGQGTRLTVV.

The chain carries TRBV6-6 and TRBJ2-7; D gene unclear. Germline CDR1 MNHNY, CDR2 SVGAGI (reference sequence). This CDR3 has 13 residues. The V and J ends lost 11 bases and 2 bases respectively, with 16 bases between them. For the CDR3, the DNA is TGTGCCTGCCGCGGCCCACCAGCCTACGAGCAGTACTTC. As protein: CACRGPPAYEQYF.

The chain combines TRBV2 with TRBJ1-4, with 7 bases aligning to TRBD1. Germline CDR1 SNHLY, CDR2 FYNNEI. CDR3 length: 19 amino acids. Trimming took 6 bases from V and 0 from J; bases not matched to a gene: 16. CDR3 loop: CASSPRQGNLLTTNEKLFF. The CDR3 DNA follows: TGTGCCAGCAGCCCGCGACAGGGTAACCTTTTGACAACTAATGAAAAACTGTTTTTT. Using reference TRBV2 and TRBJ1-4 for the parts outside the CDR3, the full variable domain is EPEVTQTPSHQVTQMGQEVILRCVPISNHLYFYWYRQILGQKVEFLVSFYNNEISEKSEIFDDQFSVERPDGSNFTLKIRSTKLEDSAMYFCASSPRQGNLLTTNEKLFFGSGTQLSVL.

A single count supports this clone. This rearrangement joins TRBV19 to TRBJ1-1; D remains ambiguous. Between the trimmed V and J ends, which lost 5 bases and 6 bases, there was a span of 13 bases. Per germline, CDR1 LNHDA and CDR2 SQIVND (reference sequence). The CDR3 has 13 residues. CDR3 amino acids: CASSRARGAEAFF. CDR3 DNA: TGTGCCAGTAGTCGGGCCCGCGGCGCTGAAGCTTTCTTT.

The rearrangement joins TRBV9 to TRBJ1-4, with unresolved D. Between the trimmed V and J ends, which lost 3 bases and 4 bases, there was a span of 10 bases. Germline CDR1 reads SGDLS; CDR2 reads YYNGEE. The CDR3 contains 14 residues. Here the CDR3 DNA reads TGTGCCAGCAGCGGTCAGGCTAGTAATGAAAAACTGTTTTTT. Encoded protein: CASSGQASNEKLFF. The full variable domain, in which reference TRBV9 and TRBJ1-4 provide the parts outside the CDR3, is DSGVTQTPKHLITATGQRVTLRCSPRSGDLSVYWYQQSLDQGLQFLIQYYNGEERAKGNILERFSAQQFPDLHSELNLSSLELGDSALYFCASSGQASNEKLFFGSGTQLSVL.

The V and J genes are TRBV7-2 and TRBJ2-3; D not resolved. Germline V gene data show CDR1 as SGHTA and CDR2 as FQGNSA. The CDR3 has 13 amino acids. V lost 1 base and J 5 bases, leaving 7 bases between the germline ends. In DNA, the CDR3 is TGTGCCAGCAGCTTAGGGATCAGAGATACGCAGTATTTT. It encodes CASSLGIRDTQYF.

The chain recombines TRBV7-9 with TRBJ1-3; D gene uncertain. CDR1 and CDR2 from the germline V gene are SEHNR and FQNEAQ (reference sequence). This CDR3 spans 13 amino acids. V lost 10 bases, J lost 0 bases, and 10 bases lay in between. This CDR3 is CAIVTSSGNTIYF. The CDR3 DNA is TGTGCCATCGTGACCAGCTCTGGAAACACCATATATTTT.

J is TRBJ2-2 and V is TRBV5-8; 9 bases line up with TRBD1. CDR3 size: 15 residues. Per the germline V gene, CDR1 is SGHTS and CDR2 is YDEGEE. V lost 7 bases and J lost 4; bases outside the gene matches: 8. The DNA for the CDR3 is TGTGCCAGCGCGAAAGGGACAGGGTTCACCGGGGAGCTGTTTTTT. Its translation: CASAKGTGFTGELFF.

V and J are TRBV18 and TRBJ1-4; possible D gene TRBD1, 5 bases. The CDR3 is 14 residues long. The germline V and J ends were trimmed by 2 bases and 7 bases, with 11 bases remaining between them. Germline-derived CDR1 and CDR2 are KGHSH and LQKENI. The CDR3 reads CASSPGATGEKLFF. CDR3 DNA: TGTGCCAGCTCACCAGGGGCCACGGGTGAAAAACTGTTTTTT.

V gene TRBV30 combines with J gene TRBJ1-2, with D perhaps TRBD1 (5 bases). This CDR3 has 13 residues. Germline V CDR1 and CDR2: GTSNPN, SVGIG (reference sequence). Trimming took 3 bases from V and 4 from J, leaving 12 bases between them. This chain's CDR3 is CAWSETASYGYTF. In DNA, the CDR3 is TGTGCCTGGAGCGAGACAGCGTCCTATGGCTACACCTTC.